This T cell receptor beta chain was recorded in a study of cytomegalovirus exposure and HLA in healthy donors. Looking at the study overall: An analysis done earlier identified 117 million unique TCR beta sequences from 200 million or so T cells.

Primers: 60 Vbeta forward and 13 Jbeta reverse. Authors' data handling: Tens of millions of unique TCR beta chains, some 9.9 million of them shared, were counted by a later analysis. Using immunoSEQ multiplex PCR, the repertoire was profiled, and TCRdb retains in-frame clones only, with some absent. Clonal size and the V and J genes are those of that table, whereas D and trimming came from the DNA. The top ten clones hold over 1.5% of a sample with around 110,000 clones, around 65% of them seen once. Study-wide points: The authors later linked a missense DCLRE1C variant to TCR beta V- and J-gene trimming. Prior analysis indicated that the majority of TCR beta V segments exhibited productivity approximately 87% or approximately 30% of the time.

Regarding this clone: Its antigen is still unknown.

From germline, CDR1 is KGHSH and CDR2 LQKENI. This CDR3 region has 16 residues. V lost 2 bases to trimming and J lost 5 bases; unmatched junction nucleotides: 12. The chain has TRBV18 and TRBJ2-7; TRBD1 matches 7 bases. The source material was PBMCs. The TCR was taken from a man between 18 and 29 years old in good health and CMV-seronegative. The CDR3, as DNA: TGTGCCAGCTCACCAAAGACGGGACAGTTCATCAACGAGCAGTACTTC. Residues: CASSPKTGQFINEQYF.